These 3 T cell receptor beta chains were all obtained from the same sample, sequenced in a study of spatial heterogeneity in lung cancer. TCRdb reprocessed the 5' RACE reads with MiXCR, giving one entry per CDR3 protein. In the table there are around 14,000 distinct CDR3 sequences, approximately 11% of which are singletons. Stated time point: sample taken at primary tumor resection. Researchers sequenced whole RNA taken from tumor, nontumor lung or frozen PBMC without sorting. This sample comprised PBMCs, obtained at surgery. The receptors stem from a female donor with early-stage non-small cell lung cancer.

At least ten counts were recorded for this clonotype. V usage is TRBV10-3 and J usage is TRBJ2-3, with TRBD2 as a possible D gene (6 bases). Per germline, CDR1 ENHRY and CDR2 SYGVKD. V lost 6 bases, J lost 1 base, and 11 bases lay in between. The CDR3 covers 14 residues. The CDR3 DNA follows: TGTGCCATCAGGATGGGCGGGGGCACAGATACGCAGTATTTT. Amino acid sequence: CAIRMGGGTDTQYF.

Comments on this clonotype: This may come from a read error, since a much larger clone is one base off. The chain links TRBV5-6 to TRBJ1-1; 10 nucleotides match TRBD1. This CDR3 contains 15 residues. Germline V CDR1 and CDR2: SGHDT, YYEEEE. CDR3 protein: CPSSLDRGVITEAFF. As DNA, the CDR3 is TGTCCCAGCAGCTTGGACAGGGGGGTTATCACTGAAGCTTTCTTT.

This clonotype was seen many times. The V call is TRBV28, the J call TRBJ2-5, with 11 bases that match TRBD2. The CDR3 covers 16 residues. V was clipped by 5 bases and J by 5 bases; unmatched bases: 10. The germline gives CDR1 MDHEN, CDR2 SYDVKM. The CDR3 here is CASSGDSGGAYETQYF. The CDR3 DNA is TGTGCCAGCAGTGGGGATAGCGGGGGGGCCTATGAGACCCAGTACTTC. Supplemented by reference TRBV28 and TRBJ2-5, the full variable domain reads DVKVTQSSRYLVKRTGEKVFLECVQDMDHENMFWYRQDPGLGLRLIYFSYDVKMKEKGDIPEGYSVSREKKERFSLILESASTNQTSMYLCASSGDSGGAYETQYFGPGTRLLVL.